The 10 T cell receptor beta chains in this list originate from one sample, sequenced in a study of blood T cell repertoires in COVID-19. Using immunoSEQ multiplex PCR, the repertoire was profiled, and TCRdb retains in-frame clones only, with some absent. The data show 130,000 or so clones, with 85% seen just once and roughly 3.9% held by the top ten. Input material: peripheral blood. The receptors here all came from a man aged 55 to 70 with acute or convalescent COVID-19.

CDR3 loop: CASSFDGGGPDTQYF. In nucleotides, the CDR3 is TGCGCCAGCAGCTTTGATGGGGGCGGCCCAGATACGCAGTATTTT. The chain is built from TRBV5-1 and TRBJ2-3; TRBD1 is a possible D gene (6 bases). Per germline, CDR1 SGHRS and CDR2 YFSETQ. CDR3 length: 15 residues. The V end lost 2 bases, the J end lost 4 bases, and 14 bases lay between the germline ends.

The chain couples TRBV7-3 to TRBJ1-1; maybe TRBD1 (5 bases). Germline V gives CDR1 SGHTA, CDR2 FQGTGA. Trimming left V 1 base short and J 3 bases short, with 9 bases between. The CDR3 runs 14 residues. The CDR3 nucleotides read TGTGCCAGCAGCTTAAGTTTAGGGGACACTGAAGCTTTCTTT. It translates to CASSLSLGDTEAFF.

Here the CDR3 DNA reads TGTGCCAGTAGTATGGGACAGGCAAACAATGAGCAGTTCTTC. It codes for CASSMGQANNEQFF. The gene calls are TRBV19 and TRBJ2-1; TRBD1 agrees at 8 bases. Per the germline V gene, CDR1 is LNHDA and CDR2 is SQIVND (reference sequence). Trimming cost V 3 bases and J 5 bases; bases outside gene matches: 3. The CDR3 totals 14 residues.

As concerns this clone: Other DNA sequences in the same sample also yield this CDR3. The chain carries TRBV19 and TRBJ1-2; D call uncertain. The germline gives CDR1 LNHDA, CDR2 SQIVND (reference sequence). The ends were cut back, 2 bases at V and 4 bases at J, with 8 bases in the middle. CDR3 length equals 13 residues. DNA for the CDR3: TGTGCCAGTAGTATACCAGGATCCTATGGCTACACCTTC. The encoded protein is CASSIPGSYGYTF.

This clone was seen only a few times. The chain employs TRBV7-9 and TRBJ1-2; 12 positions match TRBD1. With V trimmed by 4 bases and J by 5 bases, 2 bases remained unmatched. This CDR3 spans 14 amino acids. CDR1 and CDR2 from the germline V gene are SEHNR and FQNEAQ (reference sequence). The CDR3 region is CASSSGQGAYGYTF. The CDR3 nucleotides are TGTGCCAGCAGCTCGGGACAGGGGGCTTATGGCTACACCTTC. Together with reference TRBV7-9 and TRBJ1-2, the CDR3 gives the full variable domain: DTGVSQNPRHKITKRGQNVTFRCDPISEHNRLYWYRQTLGQGPEFLTYFQNEAQLEKSRLLSDRFSAERPKGSFSTLEIQRTEQGDSAMYLCASSSGQGAYGYTFGSGTRLTVV.

The rearrangement uses TRBV6-2 or TRBV6-3 and TRBJ1-3; D not certain. This CDR3 spans 16 amino acids. The germline V gene has CDR1 MNHEY and CDR2 SVGEGT. V gave up 0 bases and J gave up 4 bases, with 13 bases separating them. The CDR3 DNA sequence: TGTGCCAGCAGTTACTCACCGCGGGTAGGAGGAAACACCATATATTTT. Amino acid sequence: CASSYSPRVGGNTIYF.

The chain uses TRBV5-1 and TRBJ1-5, with 7 bases that match TRBD1. V gave up 4 bases and J gave up 3 bases; unmatched junction bases: 4. Germline CDR1 and CDR2: SGHRS and YFSETQ. This CDR3 comprises 14 residues. The chain's CDR3 is CASSPGTANQPQHF. In nucleotides, the CDR3 is TGCGCCAGCAGCCCCGGGACAGCCAATCAGCCCCAGCATTTT.

For the CDR3, the DNA is TGCGCCAGCAGCTTACAGGGGGCGGAATATGGCTACACCTTC. It translates to CASSLQGAEYGYTF. V is TRBV5-1 and J is TRBJ1-2; 9 nucleotides agree with TRBD1. The CDR3 spans 14 residues. The germline V gene encodes CDR1 SGHRS and CDR2 YFSETQ. Germline trimming cut 2 bases from V and 5 bases from J; bases unmatched to any gene: 4.

This chain joins TRBV9 and TRBJ2-1, with a possible D match to TRBD2 (5 bases). This CDR3 has 15 amino acids. Trimming left V 3 bases short and J 5 bases short, with 15 bases between. Germline assignment: CDR1 SGDLS and CDR2 YYNGEE. The CDR3 loop reads CASSETPDFHNEQFF. CDR3 sequence (DNA): TGTGCCAGCAGCGAAACCCCGGACTTCCACAATGAGCAGTTCTTC.

The chain links TRBV5-6 to TRBJ1-2, with 7 bases identical to TRBD1. CDR1 is SGHDT and CDR2 is YYEEEE in the germline V gene. V lost 4 bases to trimming and J lost 4 bases; unmatched junction nucleotides: 1. This CDR3 spans 12 amino acids. The CDR3 loop reads CASSRDSYGYTF. CDR3 nucleotide sequence: TGTGCCAGCAGCCGGGACAGCTATGGCTACACCTTC.